Presented here are 24 T cell receptor beta chains from one specimen sequenced in a study of prognosis after radiotherapy for stage I lung cancer. From genomic DNA, TCR beta CDR3 was amplified by two-round multiplex PCR. Initially, in first-round PCR, primers specific to each TRBV and TRBJ gene were used. One entry per CDR3 protein results from TCRdb running MiXCR on the multiplex PCR reads. The sample gives 38,000 or so distinct CDR3 sequences, roughly a quarter of which show up once; less than 30% is in the top ten. The material was PBMCs, obtained before or after stereotactic body radiation therapy (not recorded which). The receptors derive from a donor over 45 with non-small cell lung cancer.

This clonotype was seen at least ten times. The chain recombines TRBV5-4 with TRBJ1-6; D may be TRBD1 (6 bases). V gave up 2 bases and J gave up 2 bases, with 8 bases separating them. Germline assignment: CDR1 SGHNT and CDR2 YYREEE (reference sequence). This CDR3 spans 15 amino acids. CDR3 in DNA: TGTGCCAGCAGCTTAGGGGGGACCTATAATTCACCCCTCCACTTT. Translation: CASSLGGTYNSPLHF.

This clonotype was found once. This chain links TRBV20-1 with TRBJ2-3, with D unclear. CDR3 length: 14 amino acids. CDR1 DFQATT and CDR2 SNEGSKA come from the germline V gene (reference sequence). The ends were cut back, 3 bases at V and 5 bases at J, with 15 bases in the middle. The chain's CDR3 is CSASTSGPGDTQYF. The CDR3 coding sequence is TGCAGTGCTAGTACGTCTGGGCCCGGAGATACGCAGTATTTT.

This clonotype was recorded only once. The rearrangement links TRBV12-3 or TRBV12-4 to TRBJ2-3; 7 positions agree with TRBD2. After removal of 8 bases from V and 3 bases from J, the junction contained 8 bases not matched to a gene. This CDR3 is 14 amino acids long. CDR3: CASLGGVATDTQYF. CDR3 nucleotide sequence: TGTGCCAGCCTGGGGGGGGTTGCGACAGATACGCAGTATTTT.

This clonotype was recorded many times. The J gene is TRBJ2-1, the V gene TRBV3-1; 11 bases match TRBD2. CDR1 and CDR2 from the germline V gene are LGHDT and YNNKEL (reference sequence). Germline trimming cut 0 bases from V and 4 bases from J; bases unmatched to any gene: 2. The CDR3 runs to 16 residues. CDR3 residues: CASSQEGTSGYNEQFF. The CDR3, as DNA: TGTGCCAGCAGCCAAGAGGGGACTAGCGGTTACAATGAGCAGTTCTTC.

This clonotype was seen many times. This chain links TRBV7-8 with TRBJ2-2; 9 nucleotides align to TRBD1. The CDR3 is made up of 16 amino acids. The J segment lost 0 bases and the V segment lost 5 bases, leaving 4 bases of the junction unmatched. Germline CDR1 reads SGHVS; CDR2 reads FQNEAQ. CDR3 loop: CASSPRTGANTGELFF. The CDR3 coding sequence is TGTGCCAGCAGCCCGCGGACAGGGGCGAACACCGGGGAGCTGTTTTTT.

This clonotype has ten or more counts. The gene calls are TRBV10-3 and TRBJ1-2; the match to TRBD1 covers 8 bases. CDR1 ENHRY and CDR2 SYGVKD come from the germline V gene. CDR3 length: 14 amino acids. V lost 11 bases and J lost 1; bases outside the gene matches: 9. DNA of the CDR3: TGTGCCGGCAGAGCGGGACAGGATAACTATGGCTACACCTTC. Translated: CAGRAGQDNYGYTF.

There are many counts of this clonotype. This chain links TRBV2 with TRBJ1-1, with 10 bases identical to TRBD1. CDR3 length equals 13 residues. Germline CDR1 SNHLY, CDR2 FYNNEI. Germline trimming cut 7 bases from V and 5 bases from J; bases unmatched to any gene: 4. CDR3 bases: TGTGCCAGCATGCGGGACAGGGGAACTGAAGCTTTCTTT. Its protein is CASMRDRGTEAFF.

This clonotype was seen ten or more times. This chain links TRBV7-9 with TRBJ2-7, with D hard to call. V shed 5 bases and J shed 2 bases, with 16 bases lying between them. This CDR3 region has 15 residues. The germline V gene encodes CDR1 SEHNR and CDR2 FQNEAQ (reference sequence). The CDR3 loop reads CASSPDNSAPYEQYF. The CDR3 DNA is TGTGCCAGCAGCCCAGACAATTCAGCGCCCTACGAGCAGTACTTC.

Ten or more counts support this clonotype. This chain connects TRBV6-2 or TRBV6-3 to TRBJ1-4; D unclear. V gave up 1 base and J gave up 2 bases, with 14 bases separating them. Germline CDR1 MNHEY, CDR2 SVGEGT. This CDR3 is 17 amino acids long. This CDR3 is CASSYFSRGFTNEKLFF. DNA of the CDR3: TGTGCCAGCAGTTACTTTTCCCGTGGTTTTACTAATGAAAAACTGTTTTTT.

This clonotype showed up many times. The rearrangement uses TRBV2 and TRBJ2-3; maybe TRBD1 (6 bases). This CDR3 spans 13 amino acids. Trimming left V 4 bases short and J 2 bases short, with 7 bases between. Germline loops: CDR1 SNHLY, CDR2 FYNNEI. The CDR3 sequence: CASSGTATDTQYF. In nucleotides, the CDR3 is TGTGCCAGCAGTGGGACAGCCACAGATACGCAGTATTTT.

Comment on this clonotype: Only one base separates this from a far larger clonotype, so it likely reflects a read error. The chain uses TRBV6-2 or TRBV6-3 and TRBJ2-7; 7 bases agree with TRBD2. The CDR3 consists of 14 residues. Germline V CDR1 and CDR2: MNHEY, SVGEGT. The CDR3 bases are TGTGACAGCAGACCTCGGGAGGCTTCCTACGAGCAGTACTTC. It translates to CDSRPREASYEQYF.

This clonotype was seen many times. This chain connects TRBV30 to TRBJ2-2; D unclear. With 0 bases removed from V and 2 bases from J, the gap between germline ends came to 10 bases. Germline V CDR1 and CDR2: GTSNPN, SVGIG (reference sequence). CDR3 size: 15 residues. The CDR3 DNA follows: TGTGCCTGGAGTGTATCTCCTACCAACACCGGGGAGCTGTTTTTT. Protein sequence: CAWSVSPTNTGELFF.

This clonotype was observed at least ten times. This sequence joins TRBV6-1 and TRBJ2-3; 8 bases are shared with TRBD1. This CDR3 contains 14 residues. Germline V CDR1 and CDR2: MNHNS, SASEGT. The V and J ends lost 7 bases and 6 bases, in that order; junction bases with no gene match: 9. The CDR3 loop is CASTRTGPPDTQYF. The CDR3 DNA sequence: TGTGCCAGCACCAGGACAGGGCCGCCGGATACGCAGTATTTT.

This clonotype has a count of ten or more. J is TRBJ2-1 and V is TRBV7-9, with D maybe TRBD2 (6 bases). The germline gives CDR1 SEHNR, CDR2 FQNEAQ (reference sequence). This CDR3 contains 14 residues. V was shortened by 2 bases and J by 10 bases, with 15 bases between the two germline ends. The CDR3 sequence is CASSLTGAIMEQFF. The CDR3 nucleotides are TGTGCCAGCAGCTTAACGGGAGCGATTATGGAGCAGTTCTTC. The variable domain in full, completed from reference TRBV7-9 and TRBJ2-1, reads DTGVSQNPRHKITKRGQNVTFRCDPISEHNRLYWYRQTLGQGPEFLTYFQNEAQLEKSRLLSDRFSAERPKGSFSTLEIQRTEQGDSAMYLCASSLTGAIMEQFFGPGTRLTVL.

This clonotype has a count of ten or more. The chain employs TRBV20-1 and TRBJ2-1; 13 nucleotides line up with TRBD2. CDR3 length equals 17 residues. Germline CDR1 is DFQATT and CDR2 is SNEGSKA (reference sequence). The V and J ends lost 0 bases and 6 bases, in that order; junction bases with no gene match: 8. Here the CDR3 DNA reads TGCAGTGCTAGAGATAGTACTAGCGGGGGGGCCTTCAATGAGCAGTTCTTC. Translating gives CSARDSTSGGAFNEQFF.

This clonotype came up many times. J is TRBJ2-5 and V is TRBV20-1; TRBD1 might be the D (6 bases). The V end was cut by 6 bases, the J end by 1 base, with 12 bases between. There are 13 residues in the CDR3. CDR1 is DFQATT and CDR2 is SNEGSKA in the germline V gene (reference sequence). The CDR3 loop reads CSARRGGQETQYF. The CDR3 bases are TGCAGTGCGCGACGAGGGGGCCAAGAGACCCAGTACTTC.

This clonotype was seen at least ten times. The chain couples TRBV27 to TRBJ1-4; the D is unclear. Germline V gene data show CDR1 as MNHEY and CDR2 as SMNVEV (reference sequence). This CDR3 is built from 16 residues. V dropped 4 bases and J dropped 0 bases, with 12 bases sitting between them. The CDR3 region has the DNA TGTGCCAGCAGTTCATCCCAAGCTGCAACTAATGAAAAACTGTTTTTT. This encodes CASSSSQAATNEKLFF. Based on the CDR3 plus reference TRBV27 and TRBJ1-4, the full variable domain is EAQVTQNPRYLITVTGKKLTVTCSQNMNHEYMSWYRQDPGLGLRQIYYSMNVEVTDKGDVPEGYKVSRKEKRNFPLILESPSPNQTSLYFCASSSSQAATNEKLFFGSGTQLSVL.

Ten or more counts support this clonotype. The chain links TRBV27 to TRBJ2-3; D perhaps matches TRBD1 (6 bases). The CDR3 consists of 14 residues. Germline V gene data show CDR1 as MNHEY and CDR2 as SMNVEV (reference sequence). Between the trimmed V and J ends, which lost 4 bases and 2 bases, there was a span of 10 bases. CDR3 DNA: TGTGCCAGCAGTTGGACAGACAACACAGATACGCAGTATTTT. Translating it yields CASSWTDNTDTQYF.

There are many counts of this clonotype. Mismatch with germline at one junction end may stem from a read error. This sequence joins TRBV6-1 and TRBJ1-1; D is undetermined. Germline V gives CDR1 MNHNS, CDR2 SASEGT. The CDR3 totals 13 residues. DNA for the CDR3: TGTGCCAGCAGTGAAGCGGTGACAAATTACGGGGACTTT. It is translated as CASSEAVTNYGDF.

Concerning this clonotype itself: This may arise from a read error, as a much more abundant clone is one base away. This rearrangement joins TRBV20-1 to TRBJ2-3; 8 bases are shared with TRBD2. From germline, CDR1 is DFQATT and CDR2 SNEGSKA (reference sequence). Losses at the gene ends were 5 bases for V and 3 bases for J; bases not matched to a gene: 7. This CDR3 is 14 amino acids long. The CDR3 coding sequence is TGCAGTGCTGGGAGGCCGGGGGGGACAGATACGCAGTATTTT. Translating gives CSAGRPGGTDTQYF.

Only a few counts were recorded for this clonotype. A read error is possible here, since a much larger clone lies one base away. The V and J genes are TRBV3-1 and TRBJ1-4, with TRBD1 identical over 11 bases. The junction had 6 bases not matched to a gene; V was cut back by 8 bases and J by 10 bases. The V gene's germline CDR1 is LGHDT and CDR2 YNNKEL (reference sequence). The CDR3 contains 13 residues. The CDR3: CASGGQGDGKLFF. In nucleotides, the CDR3 is TGTGCCAGCGGGGGACAGGGGGATGGAAAACTGTTTTTT.

Regarding this clonotype: A much larger clone differs from this one at a single base, so this may be a read error. The chain couples TRBV6-1 to TRBJ2-5, with TRBD1 as a possible D gene (6 bases). This CDR3 has 12 amino acids. Germline lookup yields CDR1 MNHNS and CDR2 SASEGT. The CDR3 region has the DNA TGTGCCAGCAGCGACAGGCAAGAGACCAAGTACTTC. Protein: CASSDRQETKYF.

Worth noting for this clonotype: The missing conserved phenylalanine or tryptophan at the end of this CDR3 makes a read error likely. The DNA is omitted, as the CDR3 cannot be located on it reliably, and the CDR3 follows TCRdb's listing. This chain joins TRBV12-3 or TRBV12-4 and TRBJ1-2; TRBD1, the D gene given by the table, was not confirmed from the DNA. The CDR3 has 13 amino acids, counting both end residues. The CDR3: CAAINRGSLWLHL.

This clonotype was seen many times. CDR3 loop: CASSLAGLSDGYTF. CDR3 sequence (DNA): TGCGCCAGCAGCTTGGCAGGGTTGTCGGATGGCTACACCTTC. The chain is built from TRBV5-1 and TRBJ1-2, with D perhaps matching TRBD1 (5 bases). The V end lost 0 bases, the J end lost 6 bases, and 12 bases lay between the germline ends. The germline V gene has CDR1 SGHRS and CDR2 YFSETQ. This CDR3 contains 14 residues.